This entry describes one T cell receptor beta chain. V gave up 2 bases and J gave up 10 bases; unmatched junction bases: 8. Germline V gives CDR1 KGHSH, CDR2 LQKENI. The CDR3 loop spans 14 amino acids. This sample is drawn from a study of T-cell reconstitution after alpha-beta-depleted transplantation in children. Unique molecular identifiers featured in how the TCRbeta library was prepared. TCRdb used MiXCR to reprocess the PCR reads, holding one entry per CDR3 protein. The sample yields 230,000 or so distinct CDR3 sequences, around 12% seen once. Sequenced here: PBMCs from the stem cell graft donor, sampled from the stem cell graft. The TCR sequence derives from a human donor who donated a stem cell graft to a child with acute lymphoblastic leukemia. V gene TRBV18 combines with J gene TRBJ1-5; 7 bases align to TRBD1. CDR3 DNA sequence: TGTGCCAGCTCACCAGACAGGGTAGGTCGACCCCAGCATTTT. Translation: CASSPDRVGRPQHF.